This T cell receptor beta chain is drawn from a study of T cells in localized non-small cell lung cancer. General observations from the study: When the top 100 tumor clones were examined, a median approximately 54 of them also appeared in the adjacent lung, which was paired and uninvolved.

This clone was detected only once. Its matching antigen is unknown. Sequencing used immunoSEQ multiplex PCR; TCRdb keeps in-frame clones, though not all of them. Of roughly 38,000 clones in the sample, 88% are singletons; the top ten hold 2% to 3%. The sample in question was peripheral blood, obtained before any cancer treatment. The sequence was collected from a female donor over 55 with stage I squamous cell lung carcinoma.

The CDR3 here is CASSLDRYGYTF. The CDR3 bases are TGTGCCAGCAGCCTCGACAGATATGGCTACACCTTC. The chain combines TRBV6-6 with TRBJ1-2, with a tentative D call TRBD1 (5 bases). In germline, CDR1 is MNHNY, CDR2 SVGAGI (reference sequence). The CDR3 is 12 amino acids. Trimming removed 6 bases from V and 5 bases from J, with 10 bases in between.